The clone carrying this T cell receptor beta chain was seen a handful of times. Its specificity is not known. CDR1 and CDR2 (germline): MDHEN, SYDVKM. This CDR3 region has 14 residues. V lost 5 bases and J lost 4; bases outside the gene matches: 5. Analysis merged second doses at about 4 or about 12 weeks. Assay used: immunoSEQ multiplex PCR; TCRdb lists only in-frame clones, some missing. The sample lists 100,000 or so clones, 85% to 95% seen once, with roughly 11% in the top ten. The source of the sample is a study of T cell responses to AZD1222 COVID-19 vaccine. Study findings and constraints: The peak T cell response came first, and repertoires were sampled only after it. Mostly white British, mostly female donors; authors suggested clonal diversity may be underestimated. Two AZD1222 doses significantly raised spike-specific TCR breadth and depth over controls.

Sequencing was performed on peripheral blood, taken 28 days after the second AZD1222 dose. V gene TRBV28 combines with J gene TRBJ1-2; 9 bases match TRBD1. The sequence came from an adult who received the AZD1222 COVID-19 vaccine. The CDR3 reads CASSPGQGLYGYTF. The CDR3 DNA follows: TGTGCCAGCAGTCCGGGACAGGGTCTCTATGGCTACACCTTC.